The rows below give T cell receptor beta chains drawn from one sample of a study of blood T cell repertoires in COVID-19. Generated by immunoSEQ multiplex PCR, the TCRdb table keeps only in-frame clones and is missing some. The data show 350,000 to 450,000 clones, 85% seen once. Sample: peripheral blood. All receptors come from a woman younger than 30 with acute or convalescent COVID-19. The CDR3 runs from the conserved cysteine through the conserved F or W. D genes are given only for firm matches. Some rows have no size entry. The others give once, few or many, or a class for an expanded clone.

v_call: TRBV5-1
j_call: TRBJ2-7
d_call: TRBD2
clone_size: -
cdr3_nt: TGCGCCAGCAGCCCCACTAGCGGGAGTGGTGAGCAGTACTTC
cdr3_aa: CASSPTSGSGEQYF

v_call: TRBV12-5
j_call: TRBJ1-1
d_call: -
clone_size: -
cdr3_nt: TGTGCTAGTGGTTTGGAGACAGCCTTGAACACTGAAGCTTTCTTT
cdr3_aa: CASGLETALNTEAFF

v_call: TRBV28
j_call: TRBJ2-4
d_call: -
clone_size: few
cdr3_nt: TGTGCCAGCAGTTTTCAGGGCACACTAGCCAAAAACATTCAGTACTTC
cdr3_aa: CASSFQGTLAKNIQYF

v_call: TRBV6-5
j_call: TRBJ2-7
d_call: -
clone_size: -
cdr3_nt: TGTGCCAGCAGTTACTCGGGGACACCACCCGAGCAGTACTTC
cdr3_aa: CASSYSGTPPEQYF

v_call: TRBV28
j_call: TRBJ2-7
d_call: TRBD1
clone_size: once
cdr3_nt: TGTGCCAGCTGGGACAGAACAACAACCTACGAGCAGTACTTC
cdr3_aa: CASWDRTTTYEQYF

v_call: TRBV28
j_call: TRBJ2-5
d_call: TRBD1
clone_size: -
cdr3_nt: TGTGCCAGCAGTATTCCGGGGACAGGCGCGGAGACCCAGTACTTC
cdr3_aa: CASSIPGTGAETQYF

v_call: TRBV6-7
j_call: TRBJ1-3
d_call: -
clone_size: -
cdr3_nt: TGTGCCAGCAGTTACTCGAGGTATCCTGGAAACACCATATATTTT
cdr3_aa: CASSYSRYPGNTIYF

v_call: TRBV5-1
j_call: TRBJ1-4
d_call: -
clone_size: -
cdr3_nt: TGCGCCAGCAGCTTGGCCGGGGATGAAAAACTGTTTTTT
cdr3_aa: CASSLAGDEKLFF

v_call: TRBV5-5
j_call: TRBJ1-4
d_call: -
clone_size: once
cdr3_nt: TGTGCCAGCAGTGGATTGGGGGCAGTGTTTGAAAAACTGTTTTTT
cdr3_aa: CASSGLGAVFEKLFF

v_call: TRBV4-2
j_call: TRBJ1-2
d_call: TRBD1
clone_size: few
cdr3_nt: TGTGCCAGCAGCCAACACCAACCGGGACAGGGGTTGGGCTACACCTTC
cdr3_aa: CASSQHQPGQGLGYTF

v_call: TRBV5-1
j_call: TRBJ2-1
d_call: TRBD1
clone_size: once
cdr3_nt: TGCGCCAGCAGCTATCGGACAGGGGCTAATGAGCAGTTCTTC
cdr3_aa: CASSYRTGANEQFF

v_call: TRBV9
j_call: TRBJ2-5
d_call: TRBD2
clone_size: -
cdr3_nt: TGTGCCAGCAGCGGAGTAGCGGGAGGGCAAGAGACCCAGTACTTC
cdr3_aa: CASSGVAGGQETQYF

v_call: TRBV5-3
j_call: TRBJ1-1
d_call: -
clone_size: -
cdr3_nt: TGTGCCAGAAGCTTCAGGATCGGTAACACTGAAGCTTTCTTT
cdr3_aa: CARSFRIGNTEAFF

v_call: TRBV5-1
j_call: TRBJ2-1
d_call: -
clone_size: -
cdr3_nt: TGCGCCAGCAGCTTGGGCCCCCAGGATGAGCAGTTCTTC
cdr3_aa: CASSLGPQDEQFF

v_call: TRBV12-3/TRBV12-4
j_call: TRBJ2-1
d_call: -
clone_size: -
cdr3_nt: TGTGCCAGCAGTCGTGGGGGGTACAATGAGCAGTTCTTC
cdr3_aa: CASSRGGYNEQFF

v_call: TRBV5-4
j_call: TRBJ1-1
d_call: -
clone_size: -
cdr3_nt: TGTGCCAGCAGCCTGGGTGAGGGATGGGTTGAAGCTTTCTTT
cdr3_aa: CASSLGEGWVEAFF

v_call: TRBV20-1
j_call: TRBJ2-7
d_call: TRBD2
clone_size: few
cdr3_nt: TGCAGTGCTAGTTTGCGGGAGCCCACCTACGAGCAGTACTTC
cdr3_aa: CSASLREPTYEQYF

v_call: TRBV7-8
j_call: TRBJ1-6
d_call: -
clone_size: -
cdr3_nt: TGTGCCAGCAGCCCAGACATCGACTCCTATAATTCACCCCTCCACTTT
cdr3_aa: CASSPDIDSYNSPLHF

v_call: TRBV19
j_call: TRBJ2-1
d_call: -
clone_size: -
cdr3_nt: TGTGCCAGTAGTATAGGACGGGATAACGATGAGCAGTTCTTC
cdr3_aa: CASSIGRDNDEQFF

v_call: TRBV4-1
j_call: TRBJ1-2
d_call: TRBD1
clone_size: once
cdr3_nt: TGCGCCAGCAGCCAGGACAGGAGCCTTTTGGGCTACACCTTC
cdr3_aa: CASSQDRSLLGYTF

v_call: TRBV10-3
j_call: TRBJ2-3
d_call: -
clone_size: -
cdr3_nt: TGTGCCATCAGTGAGGGGGACTCCGCGACAGATACGCAGTATTTT
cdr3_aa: CAISEGDSATDTQYF

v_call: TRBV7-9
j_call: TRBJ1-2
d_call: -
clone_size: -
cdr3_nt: TGTGCCAGCAGCTTAGGAGGGGGGGATGGCTACACCTTC
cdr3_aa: CASSLGGGDGYTF

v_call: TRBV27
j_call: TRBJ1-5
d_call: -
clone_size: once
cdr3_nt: TGTGCCAGCAGTGCAGGGCACAATCAGCCCCAGCATTTT
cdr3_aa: CASSAGHNQPQHF

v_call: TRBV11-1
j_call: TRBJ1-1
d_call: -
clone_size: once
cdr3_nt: TGTGCCAGCAGCTTGGACCCGGGACACGGTAGGGCTGAAGCTTTCTTT
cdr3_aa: CASSLDPGHGRAEAFF

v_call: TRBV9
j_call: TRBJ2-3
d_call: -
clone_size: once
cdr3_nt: TGTGCCAGCAGCCCACTTGGCACAGATACGCAGTATTTT
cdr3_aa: CASSPLGTDTQYF

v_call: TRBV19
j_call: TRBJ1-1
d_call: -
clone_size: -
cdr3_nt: TGTGCCAGTAGTATGGGGGGATCGAAGAACACTGAAGCTTTCTTT
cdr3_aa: CASSMGGSKNTEAFF

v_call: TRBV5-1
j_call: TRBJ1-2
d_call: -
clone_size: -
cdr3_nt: TGCGCCAGCAGCGACCCCGGGACACCTAACTATGGCTACACCTTC
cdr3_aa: CASSDPGTPNYGYTF

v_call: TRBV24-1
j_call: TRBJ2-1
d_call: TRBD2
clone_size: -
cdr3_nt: TGTGCCACCAGTGATGGGGGCGGGGGGGTGTTCTTC
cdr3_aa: CATSDGGGGVFF

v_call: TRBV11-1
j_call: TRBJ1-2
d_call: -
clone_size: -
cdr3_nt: TGTGCCAGCAGCTTACGGGGGGCTAACTATGGCTACACCTTC
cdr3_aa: CASSLRGANYGYTF

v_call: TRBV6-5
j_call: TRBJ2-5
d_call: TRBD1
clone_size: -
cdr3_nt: TGTGCCAGCAGTCGAGACAGGGATAGAAAGACCCAGTACTTC
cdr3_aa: CASSRDRDRKTQYF

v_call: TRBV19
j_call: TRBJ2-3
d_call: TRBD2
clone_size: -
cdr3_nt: TGTGCCAGTAACCGGGACTCAGCGGGGGATACGCAGTATTTT
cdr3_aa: CASNRDSAGDTQYF

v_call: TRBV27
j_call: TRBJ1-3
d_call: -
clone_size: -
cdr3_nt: TGTGCCAGCAGTTTAGGCAGGCCAAATTCTGGAAACACCATATATTTT
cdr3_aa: CASSLGRPNSGNTIYF

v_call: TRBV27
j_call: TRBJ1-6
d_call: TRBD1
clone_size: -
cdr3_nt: TGTGCCAGCAGTTTAATCTCTGGGACAGAAAGTTTTAATAATTCACCCCTCCACTTT
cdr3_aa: CASSLISGTESFNNSPLHF

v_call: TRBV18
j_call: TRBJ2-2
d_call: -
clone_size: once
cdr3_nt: TGTGCCAGCTCACAACAGACTATCCTAAGGAACACCGGGGAGCTGTTTTTT
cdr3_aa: CASSQQTILRNTGELFF

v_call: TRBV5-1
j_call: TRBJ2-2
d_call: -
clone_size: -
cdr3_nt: TGCGCCAGCAGCTTGGGACACCAGAACACCGGGGAGCTGTTTTTT
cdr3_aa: CASSLGHQNTGELFF

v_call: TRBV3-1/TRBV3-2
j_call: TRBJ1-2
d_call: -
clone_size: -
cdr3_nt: TGTGCCAGCAGCCTGACAGCTCCCTATGGCTACACCTTC
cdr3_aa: CASSLTAPYGYTF